This record looks at one T cell receptor (beta chain) sequence and its context. The sample belongs to a study of graft-versus-host responses after intestinal transplantation. The wider study: As for transplant type, recipients had multivisceral, liver-intestinal, or isolated intestinal grafts. Findings of the study overall: Some GvH clones were seen earlier in gut or blood, suggesting intestinal origin.

Profiling relied on immunoSEQ multiplex PCR, and the TCRdb table lists in-frame clones only, not all of them. The sample has about 13,000 clones; about 31% are singletons. The plating included some 200,000 irradiated, violet-dye-labeled stimulator cells together with some 200,000 CFSE-labeled responder cells. This CDR3 contains 15 residues. V dropped 1 base and J dropped 1; count of bases not matched to a gene: 1. CDR1 and CDR2 (germline): MDHEN, SYDVKM. Material: alloreactive CD8+ T cells from a mixed lymphocyte reaction culture, obtained before intestinal transplant. The subset: CFSE-low proliferating T cells sorted from approximately six-day pre-transplant mixed lymphocyte reaction (GvH or HvG direction). This receptor was taken from a human patient who received an intestinal transplant. The chain uses TRBV28 and TRBJ1-1, with 9 nucleotides matching TRBD1. The CDR3 protein is CASSLSTGGNTEAFF. The CDR3 DNA reads TGTGCCAGCAGTTTATCGACAGGGGGGAACACTGAAGCTTTCTTT.